This TCR beta chain was retrieved from a study of blood T cell repertoires in COVID-19. Whole-study context: COVID-19 samples, acute and convalescent, were from the United States, Italy and Spain. T cells, B-cell-depleted T cells, or PBMCs supplied cDNA or gDNA.

Germline-derived CDR1 and CDR2 are SGHAT and FQNNGV. J gave up 4 bases and V 5 bases, and 4 bases lay outside the gene matches. There are 14 residues in the CDR3. In the original processing: Amplification of reference gene primers was used by the study to estimate nucleated cell counts. The data were produced by immunoSEQ multiplex PCR, yet TCRdb's version contains in-frame clones alone and is incomplete. V, J and clone size were drawn from that table, and D and trimming were deduced from the DNA. The sample contains nearly 100,000 clones, approximately 86% of which appear only once. Sequencing used peripheral blood. This TCR was sampled from a man of 80 years or more with acute or convalescent COVID-19. The chain joins TRBV11-2 to TRBJ1-2, with 10 bases fitting TRBD1. The CDR3 region is CASSLRTGGYGYTF. The CDR3 DNA is TGTGCCAGCAGCCTCCGGACAGGGGGCTATGGCTACACCTTC.